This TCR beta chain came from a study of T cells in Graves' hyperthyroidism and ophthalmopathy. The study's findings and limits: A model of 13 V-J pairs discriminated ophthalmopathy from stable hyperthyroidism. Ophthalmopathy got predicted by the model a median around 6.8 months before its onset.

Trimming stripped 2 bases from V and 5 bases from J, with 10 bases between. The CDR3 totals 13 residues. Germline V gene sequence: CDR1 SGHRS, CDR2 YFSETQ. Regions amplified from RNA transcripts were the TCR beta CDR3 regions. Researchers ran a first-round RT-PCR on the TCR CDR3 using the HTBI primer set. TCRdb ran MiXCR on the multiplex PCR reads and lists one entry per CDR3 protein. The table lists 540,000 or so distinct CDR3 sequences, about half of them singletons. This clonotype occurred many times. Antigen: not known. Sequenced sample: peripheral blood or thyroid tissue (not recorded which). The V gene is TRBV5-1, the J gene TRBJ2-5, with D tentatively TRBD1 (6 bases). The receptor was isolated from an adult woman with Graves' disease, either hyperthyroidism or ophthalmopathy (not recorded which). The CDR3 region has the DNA TGCGCCAGCAGCTTACAGGGTGATGAGACCCAGTACTTC. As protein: CASSLQGDETQYF.